This T cell receptor (beta chain) was found in a study of neurological immune-mediated disorders. Study conclusions and caveats: The absence of shared CDR3 amino acid sequences among expanded clones across subjects suggests private repertoires in all groups.

This clonotype was detected many times. Its antigen is undetermined. Unsorted libraries were prepared from 2 million PBMCs that had been stored at -80 C. The CDR3 totals 14 residues. Trimming removed 5 bases from V and 7 bases from J, with 16 bases in between. Germline-derived CDR1 and CDR2 are SGHKS and YYEKEE (reference sequence). As for the cDNA, it was generated by 5'RACE with 10-nucleotide random UMIs. MiXCR, applied by TCRdb to the 5' RACE reads, yields one record per CDR3 protein. The top ten hold approximately 15% of the sample, which has tens of thousands of distinct CDR3 sequences, 15% to 20% seen once.

Sequencing used PBMCs. This TCR was recovered from a woman aged 40 to 50 in good health. The chain combines TRBV5-5 with TRBJ2-1; D is uncertain. The CDR3 reads CASSLRTALNEQFF. CDR3 bases: TGTGCCAGCAGTCTACGGACCGCTTTAAATGAGCAGTTCTTC.